This T cell receptor (beta chain) was found in a study of cytomegalovirus exposure and HLA in healthy donors. At the level of the study: A preliminary data release comprised roughly 80 million unique TCRs obtained from HLA-typed donors. Across 300 to 400 genotyped donors, just over 80% landed in the Caucasian-associated ancestry cluster.

Regarding the study as a whole: Generally TCR sequences proved uncommon, though certain public TCRs appeared in numerous donors.

The CDR3 is 14 residues long. With V trimmed by 8 bases and J by 2 bases, 8 bases remained unmatched. The germline CDR1 and CDR2 sequences are LNHDA and SQIVND (reference sequence). A remark on this clone: Its antigen remains unidentified.

The PCR employed 60 Vbeta primers together with 13 Jbeta primers. Clones were sequenced by immunoSEQ multiplex PCR, and TCRdb holds only the in-frame ones, with some missing. The sample has about 200,000 clones, around 83% seen once. The chain recombines TRBV19 with TRBJ1-1; 7 bases line up with TRBD1. The sample taken for sequencing was PBMCs. The sequence came from a girl aged 10 to 17 in good health and CMV-seronegative. CDR3 in DNA: TGTGCCAGTGCGCCGAGGGACAGAAACACTGAAGCTTTCTTT. It translates to CASAPRDRNTEAFF.